The 14 T cell receptor beta chains given below trace back to one sample, sequenced in a study of tumor and adjacent non-tumor tissue in lung cancer. This sample's RNA came from whole unsorted tissue. TCRbeta libraries were built with three rounds of nested PCR, modified from ARM-PCR. MiXCR, run by TCRdb on the multiplex PCR reads, gives a single entry per CDR3 protein. The profile shows around 74,000 distinct CDR3 sequences, around 70% of them singletons. Sequencing was done on a sample of lung tumor tissue. These receptors were taken from a woman aged 70-85 years with non-small cell lung cancer.

The chain has TRBV11-2 and TRBJ2-7; maybe TRBD1 (5 bases). Between the trimmed V and J ends, which lost 1 base and 6 bases, there was a span of 10 bases. The CDR3 consists of 13 residues. Per germline, CDR1 SGHAT and CDR2 FQNNGV. The CDR3 region has the DNA TGTGCCAGCAGCTTAGGACAGAATCTCGAGCAGTACTTC. Protein product: CASSLGQNLEQYF. The variable domain in full, completed from reference TRBV11-2 and TRBJ2-7, reads EAGVAQSPRYKIIEKRQSVAFWCNPISGHATLYWYQQILGQGPKLLIQFQNNGVVDDSQLPKDRFSAERLKGVDSTLKIQPAKLEDSAVYLCASSLGQNLEQYFGPGTRLTVT.

About this clonotype itself: Mismatch with germline at one junction end may stem from a read error. The chain has TRBV4-1 and TRBJ2-7; perhaps TRBD1 as D (6 bases). CDR3 size: 16 residues. Per germline, CDR1 MGHRA and CDR2 YSYEKL. This CDR3 reads CASGQEYREYYYEQYF. CDR3 DNA sequence: TGCGCCAGCGGCCAAGAATACAGGGAATACTATTACGAGCAGTACTTC.

Note on this clonotype: A clone one base away is much larger, so this may be a read error. V is TRBV28 and J is TRBJ2-4; D not certain. In germline, CDR1 is MDHEN, CDR2 SYDVKM. The CDR3 runs 13 residues. CDR3 coding DNA: TGTGCCAGCAGGAACAGTGGCAAAAACGTTCAGTACTTC. As protein: CASRNSGKNVQYF.

Note on this clonotype: A much larger clone sits a single nucleotide away, making a read error possible. This chain uses TRBV20-1 with TRBJ1-3; no clear D gene. The germline gives CDR1 DFQATT, CDR2 SNEGSKA (reference sequence). The CDR3 length is 14 residues. Deletions cut 5 bases from V and 0 bases from J, with 11 bases between. In nucleotides, the CDR3 is TGCAGTGCTGCTACACGGACCTCTGGAAACACCATATATTTT. The encoded protein is CSAATRTSGNTIYF.

Worth noting for this clonotype: A much larger clone lies a single base off, so this may be a read error. For the CDR3, the DNA is TGCAGTGTTAGTAATCCAGCGGATTATGGCTACACCTTC. The encoded protein is CSVSNPADYGYTF. The chain combines TRBV20-1 with TRBJ1-2; D is ambiguous. The CDR3 extends over 13 amino acids. Trimming removed 7 bases at V and 5 bases at J, with 17 bases between. From germline, CDR1 is DFQATT and CDR2 SNEGSKA (reference sequence).

Concerning this clonotype: One end of the junction does not line up with germline, which may come from a read error. The chain employs TRBV6-5 and TRBJ1-1; the D is unclear. The CDR3 spans 15 residues. Looked up from germline, CDR1 is MNHEY and CDR2 is SVGAGI. CDR3 bases: TGTGGCAGCAGCTCCCGGCCCCCGCGGGGTACTGAAGCCTTCTTT. Protein sequence: CGSSSRPPRGTEAFF.

The genes are TRBV6-6 and TRBJ1-2, with no clear D. The CDR3 length is 15 residues. Germline CDR1 reads MNHNY; CDR2 reads SVGAGI (reference sequence). V was trimmed by 10 bases and J by 4 bases, leaving 22 bases between them. The CDR3 nucleotides read TGTGCCATCAGCTTCACCAAAGTTTTGGCCTATGGCTACACCTTC. As protein: CAISFTKVLAYGYTF.

This clonotype appeared once. This chain uses TRBV28 with TRBJ1-6; D not certain. The CDR3 contains 13 residues. Looked up from germline, CDR1 is MDHEN and CDR2 is SYDVKM. V was clipped by 8 bases and J by 18 bases, with 23 bases between them. The CDR3 DNA sequence: TGTGCCAGCTACAGACGGGCGGCGGATTCACCCCACTTT. This encodes CASYRRAADSPHF.

Notes on this clonotype: As the CDR3 is not closed by the conserved phenylalanine or tryptophan, this likely results from a read error. The chain is built from TRBV11-1 and TRBJ1-1, with D tentatively TRBD1 (5 bases). Germline assignment: CDR1 SGHAT and CDR2 FQDESV (reference sequence). The CDR3 consists of 15 residues. The CDR3 is CVSSSTGTRNTEAFL. The CDR3, as DNA: TGTGTCAGCAGTTCCACCGGGACCCGAAACACTGAAGCTTTCCTT.

Concerning this clonotype itself: Mismatch with germline at one junction end may stem from a read error. The chain recombines TRBV6-1 with TRBJ2-5; 8 nucleotides align to TRBD2. The germline V gene encodes CDR1 MNHNS and CDR2 SASEGT. The CDR3 totals 16 residues. The CDR3 reads CVSSEPNGRARETQYF. The CDR3 nucleotides read TGTGTCAGCAGTGAACCGAACGGGAGGGCGAGGGAGACCCAGTACTTC.

This clonotype was seen a handful of times. CDR3 nucleotides: TGCAGTGCCACGAGCACAGATACGCAGTATTTT. The encoded protein is CSATSTDTQYF. The chain recombines TRBV20-1 with TRBJ2-3; D not resolved. Trimming cost V 6 bases and J 0 bases, with 4 bases left between them. Looked up from germline, CDR1 is DFQATT and CDR2 is SNEGSKA (reference sequence). The CDR3 is 11 amino acids.

With respect to this clonotype: This CDR3 is missing its conserved last phenylalanine or tryptophan, likely due to a read error. The DNA is left out, because the CDR3 cannot be placed on it with certainty; the CDR3 is given as TCRdb lists it. CDR3 sequence: CARSDPDGTGHPPC. The chain recombines TRBV6-2 or TRBV6-3 with TRBJ1-2; TRBD1, the table's D call, was not compared with the DNA. Per the germline V gene, CDR1 is MNHEY and CDR2 is SVGEGT. The CDR3 spans 14 amino acids, including both terminal residues.

Details on this clonotype: The junction shows a germline mismatch at one end, possibly a read error. CDR3 sequence (DNA): TGTGTCAGCATTTTACGGGCCTTCCAACTCTACAATGAGGAGTTCTTC. Encoded protein: CVSILRAFQLYNEEFF. This chain uses TRBV6-1 with TRBJ2-1; D is uncertain. Germline V gene lookup returns CDR1 MNHNS and CDR2 SASEGT. The CDR3 sequence is 16 residues long.

On this clonotype: This likely comes from a read error, as the CDR3 has no conserved phenylalanine or tryptophan at its end. The V gene is TRBV11-3, the J gene TRBJ2-2; D perhaps matches TRBD1 (5 bases). CDR1 is SGHNT and CDR2 is YENEEA in the germline V gene. The CDR3 length is 17 residues. The CDR3 bases are TGTGCCAACAGCTTAAGTTCAGGGAAGACGAACACCGGGGAGCTGTTTATT. This sequence encodes CANSLSSGKTNTGELFI.